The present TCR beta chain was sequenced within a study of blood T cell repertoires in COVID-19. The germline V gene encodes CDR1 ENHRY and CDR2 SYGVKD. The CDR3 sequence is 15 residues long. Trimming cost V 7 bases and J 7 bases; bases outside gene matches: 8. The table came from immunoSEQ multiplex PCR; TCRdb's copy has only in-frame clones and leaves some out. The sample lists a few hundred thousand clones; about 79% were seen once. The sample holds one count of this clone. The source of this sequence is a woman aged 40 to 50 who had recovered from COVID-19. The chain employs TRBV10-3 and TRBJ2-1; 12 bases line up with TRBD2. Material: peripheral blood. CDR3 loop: CAITRLAGAGNEQFF. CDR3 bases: TGTGCCATCACCAGACTAGCGGGGGCGGGGAATGAGCAGTTCTTC.